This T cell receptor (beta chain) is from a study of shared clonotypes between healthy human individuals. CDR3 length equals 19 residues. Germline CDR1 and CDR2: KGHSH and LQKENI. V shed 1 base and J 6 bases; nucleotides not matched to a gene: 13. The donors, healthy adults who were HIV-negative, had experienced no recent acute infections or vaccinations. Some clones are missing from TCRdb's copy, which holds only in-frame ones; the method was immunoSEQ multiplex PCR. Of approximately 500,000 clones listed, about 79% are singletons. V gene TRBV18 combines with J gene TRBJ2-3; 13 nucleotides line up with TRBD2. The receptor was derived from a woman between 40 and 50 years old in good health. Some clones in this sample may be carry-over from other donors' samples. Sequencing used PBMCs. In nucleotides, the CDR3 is TGTGCCAGCTCACCACAGACTAGCGGGAGGAGACATGGCCGGGATACGCAGTATTTT. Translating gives CASSPQTSGRRHGRDTQYF.